The 25 T cell receptor beta chains presented below share a single source sample, sequenced in a study of OX40 agonist ivuxolimab in advanced cancers. Library preparation employed the immunoSEQ multiplex PCR assay. TCRdb took over this immuneACCESS table, retaining in-frame rearrangements with V and J assigned. Such tables are incomplete; in checked studies, under half of the missing clones stem from an unresolved V gene, and the remainder is unexplained. Here the sample has 55,000 to 75,000 clones; about 85% occur a single time. The top ten hold 4% of the sample. The source was CD4+ or CD8+ T cells sorted from blood, collected in a trial of the OX40 agonist ivuxolimab. Receptor source: an adult with an advanced solid tumor such as melanoma, head and neck, liver or kidney cancer.

This clone was counted only a few times. The rearrangement joins TRBV2 to TRBJ1-1, with 7 nucleotides matching TRBD1. Germline V lookup: CDR1 SNHLY, CDR2 FYNNEI. This CDR3 contains 15 residues. V shed 2 bases, J shed 0 bases, and the junction held 3 bases outside the gene matches. This CDR3 reads CASSERGTVNTEAFF. In DNA, the CDR3 is TGTGCCAGCAGTGAAAGGGGGACAGTGAACACTGAAGCTTTCTTT. Using reference TRBV2 and TRBJ1-1 for the parts outside the CDR3, the full variable domain is EPEVTQTPSHQVTQMGQEVILRCVPISNHLYFYWYRQILGQKVEFLVSFYNNEISEKSEIFDDQFSVERPDGSNFTLKIRSTKLEDSAMYFCASSERGTVNTEAFFGQGTRLTVV.

This chain uses TRBV18 with TRBJ2-5; D call uncertain. Trimming stripped 0 bases from V and 5 bases from J, with 7 bases between. The germline gives CDR1 KGHSH, CDR2 LQKENI. The CDR3 is made up of 13 amino acids. Written as DNA, the CDR3 is TGTGCCAGCTCACCACCTTCAACGGAGACCCAGTACTTC. It codes for CASSPPSTETQYF.

The sample holds a few counts of this clone. DNA of the CDR3: TGTGCCAGCAGCGTAGTAGTAGGCACTGAAGCTTTCTTT. It encodes CASSVVVGTEAFF. V is TRBV9 and J is TRBJ1-1; D is unclear. The length of the CDR3 is 13 residues. The V gene's germline CDR1 is SGDLS and CDR2 YYNGEE. V was pared by 0 bases and J by 4 bases, with 7 bases between.

The CDR3 DNA reads as TGTGCCAGCAGTGTTACCTACCCAGATACGCAGTATTTT. The encoded protein is CASSVTYPDTQYF. The V and J genes are TRBV6-4 and TRBJ2-3; D not certain. CDR1 MRHNA and CDR2 SNTAGT come from the germline V gene. CDR3 size: 13 residues. V dropped 4 bases and J dropped 4 bases, with 9 bases sitting between them.

The chain couples TRBV18 to TRBJ1-1; D unresolved. There are 13 residues in the CDR3. Trimming pared 5 bases from V and 7 bases from J, leaving 14 bases between. Germline V lookup: CDR1 KGHSH, CDR2 LQKENI. CDR3 sequence: CASSESREGEAFF. CDR3 nucleotide sequence: TGTGCCAGCTCAGAATCCCGGGAAGGTGAAGCTTTCTTT.

This chain links TRBV5-1 with TRBJ1-1; no reliable D call. Germline values: CDR1 SGHRS, CDR2 YFSETQ. This CDR3 contains 14 residues. Trimming took off 4 bases at V and 1 base at J, with 11 bases between the two ends. The CDR3 bases are TGCGCCAGCAGCGCCATCTTAACGAACACTGAAGCTTTCTTT. It specifies CASSAILTNTEAFF.

The chain employs TRBV6-4 and TRBJ2-3; possibly TRBD2 for D (6 bases). The germline V gene has CDR1 MRHNA and CDR2 SNTAGT. The CDR3 length is 15 residues. The germline V and J ends were trimmed by 3 bases and 1 base, with 11 bases remaining between them. For the CDR3, the DNA is TGTGCCAGCAGTGAGTGGCGGGGCCGCACAGATACGCAGTATTTT. As protein: CASSEWRGRTDTQYF.

V is TRBV6-6 and J is TRBJ2-3; possibly TRBD2 for D (7 bases). The germline gives CDR1 MNHNY, CDR2 SVGAGI (reference sequence). The V end lost 2 bases, the J end lost 6 bases, and 18 bases lay between the germline ends. The CDR3 covers 16 residues. CDR3 sequence: CASSYGGLGGTDTQYF. The CDR3 DNA is TGTGCCAGCAGTTACGGCGGACTAGGGGGAACGGATACGCAGTATTTT.

J is TRBJ2-1 and V is TRBV19; 10 positions agree with TRBD1. CDR3 length: 16 amino acids. CDR1 and CDR2 (germline): LNHDA, SQIVND (reference sequence). J gave up 9 bases and V 7 bases, and 15 bases lay outside the gene matches. The CDR3 is CASNNFAGTGVGEQFF. CDR3 nucleotide sequence: TGTGCCAGTAACAATTTCGCCGGGACAGGGGTCGGTGAGCAGTTCTTC.

The V and J genes are TRBV4-3 and TRBJ2-5; tentative D call: TRBD2 (5 bases). Germline V gene sequence: CDR1 LGHNA, CDR2 YSLEER. V lost 0 bases and J 4 bases, leaving 12 bases between the germline ends. CDR3 size: 15 residues. CDR3 DNA sequence: TGCGCCAGCAGCCAAGAGAGTATGGCGGGAGAGACCCAGTACTTC. It translates to CASSQESMAGETQYF.

The chain employs TRBV7-2 and TRBJ1-5; no clear D. The CDR3 extends over 15 amino acids. The germline V gene has CDR1 SGHTA and CDR2 FQGNSA. V dropped 5 bases and J dropped 1 base, with 12 bases sitting between them. The chain's CDR3 is CASSLRRGSNQPQHF. CDR3 in DNA: TGTGCCAGCAGCCTACGCAGAGGGAGCAATCAGCCCCAGCATTTT.

CDR3 nucleotide sequence: TGCGCCAGCAGCTCTAGAGGCCAAGAGACCCAGTACTTC. It encodes CASSSRGQETQYF. The rearrangement uses TRBV5-1 and TRBJ2-5, with D hard to call. CDR1 and CDR2 (germline): SGHRS, YFSETQ. Trimming took off 3 bases at V and 1 base at J, with 7 bases between the two ends. CDR3 length: 13 residues.

The rearrangement uses TRBV28 and TRBJ2-5; TRBD2 might be the D (5 bases). CDR3 length: 14 amino acids. CDR1 is MDHEN, CDR2 SYDVKM, per germline. The V and J ends lost 3 bases and 4 bases respectively, with 12 bases between them. This chain's CDR3 is CASSLQRPRETQYF. The CDR3 DNA is TGTGCCAGCAGTTTGCAGCGGCCGAGAGAGACCCAGTACTTC.

This chain links TRBV11-2 with TRBJ2-7; no definite D call. V was pared by 6 bases and J by 0 bases, with 18 bases between. The CDR3 contains 16 residues. Per germline, CDR1 SGHAT and CDR2 FQNNGV. This chain's CDR3 is CASSSSLGKGSYEQYF. CDR3 nucleotides: TGTGCCAGCAGTTCCTCGTTGGGGAAGGGCTCCTACGAGCAGTACTTC.

This chain connects TRBV4-1 to TRBJ2-1; 14 nucleotides align to TRBD2. CDR3 size: 18 residues. CDR1 is MGHRA, CDR2 YSYEKL, per germline. Trimming cost V 4 bases and J 1 base; bases outside gene matches: 6. The CDR3 sequence: CASSRRGLAGDSYNEQFF. DNA for the CDR3: TGCGCCAGCAGCCGGAGGGGACTAGCGGGGGATTCCTACAATGAGCAGTTCTTC.

The V call is TRBV10-3, the J call TRBJ2-2, with TRBD1 identical over 7 bases. The germline V gene has CDR1 ENHRY and CDR2 SYGVKD. This CDR3 contains 14 residues. J was trimmed by 7 bases and V by 5 bases; bases with no gene match: 7. CDR3 nucleotides: TGTGCCATCAGTACTAAGGGGGCAATCGGGGAGCTGTTTTTT. Translated: CAISTKGAIGELFF.

The V gene is TRBV19, the J gene TRBJ2-7; 8 nucleotides match TRBD1. Germline V gives CDR1 LNHDA, CDR2 SQIVND (reference sequence). This CDR3 contains 13 residues. J was trimmed by 7 bases and V by 6 bases; bases with no gene match: 8. DNA of the CDR3: TGTGCCAGTAGCCGGACAGGGATTTTGGAGCAGTACTTC. Protein sequence: CASSRTGILEQYF.

This rearrangement joins TRBV9 to TRBJ2-1, with TRBD1 matching 7 bases. The germline V gene encodes CDR1 SGDLS and CDR2 YYNGEE. CDR3 length equals 18 residues. V shed 2 bases and J 0 bases; nucleotides not matched to a gene: 11. As DNA, the CDR3 is TGTGCCAGCAGCGTGCTCCCCACCGGGACAGTCTCCTACAATGAGCAGTTCTTC. Its translation: CASSVLPTGTVSYNEQFF.

J is TRBJ1-2 and V is TRBV2; D is undetermined. V lost 6 bases and J lost 0, with 11 bases in between. Germline V lookup: CDR1 SNHLY, CDR2 FYNNEI. This CDR3 has 14 amino acids. This CDR3 is CASRVLQANYGYTF. CDR3 nucleotide sequence: TGTGCCAGCAGAGTCCTGCAAGCTAACTATGGCTACACCTTC.

This chain links TRBV27 with TRBJ2-1, with 11 nucleotides matching TRBD1. The CDR3 length is 19 residues. V lost 6 bases and J lost 7; bases outside the gene matches: 20. The germline gives CDR1 MNHEY, CDR2 SMNVEV (reference sequence). The CDR3 is CASSRPRTGGLSRLNEQFF. In nucleotides, the CDR3 is TGTGCCAGCAGCCGCCCGAGGACAGGGGGCCTCTCTAGACTTAATGAGCAGTTCTTC.

The genes are TRBV19 and TRBJ2-5; the match to TRBD1 covers 8 bases. Per germline, CDR1 LNHDA and CDR2 SQIVND (reference sequence). CDR3 length equals 14 residues. Trimming at V came to 5 bases and at J to 6 bases, leaving 8 bases not matched to a gene. The CDR3 nucleotides are TGTGCCAGTAGTCAGGGTCAGGGGGCAAAGACCCAGTACTTC. Residues: CASSQGQGAKTQYF. Together with reference TRBV19 and TRBJ2-5, the CDR3 gives the full variable domain: DGGITQSPKYLFRKEGQNVTLSCEQNLNHDAMYWYRQDPGQGLRLIYYSQIVNDFQKGDIAEGYSVSREKKESFPLTVTSAQKNPTAFYLCASSQGQGAKTQYFGPGTRLLVL.

The chain has TRBV7-3 and TRBJ2-1, with D uncertain. The CDR3 consists of 12 residues. The V gene lost 5 bases and the J gene lost 4 bases, with 6 bases spanning the gap. Germline V CDR1 and CDR2: SGHTA, FQGTGA. CDR3 in DNA: TGTGCCAGCAGCCGAGAATACAATGAGCAGTTCTTC. This gives the protein CASSREYNEQFF.

V usage is TRBV2 and J usage is TRBJ2-5; 10 bases map to TRBD2. This CDR3 has 17 residues. CDR1 and CDR2 (germline): SNHLY, FYNNEI. Germline trimming cut 2 bases from V and 6 bases from J; bases unmatched to any gene: 12. CDR3 region: CASSERGTSGKKQTQYF. Written as DNA, the CDR3 is TGTGCCAGCAGTGAACGCGGAACTAGCGGGAAGAAGCAGACCCAGTACTTC. Together with reference TRBV2 and TRBJ2-5, the CDR3 gives the full variable domain: EPEVTQTPSHQVTQMGQEVILRCVPISNHLYFYWYRQILGQKVEFLVSFYNNEISEKSEIFDDQFSVERPDGSNFTLKIRSTKLEDSAMYFCASSERGTSGKKQTQYFGPGTRLLVL.

CDR3 in amino acids: CASSVAGSRVEQFF. The CDR3 DNA sequence: TGTGCCAGCAGCGTAGCGGGTAGCAGAGTAGAGCAGTTCTTC. The rearrangement uses TRBV9 and TRBJ2-1; D is unresolved. V was shortened by 0 bases and J by 10 bases, with 14 bases between the two germline ends. CDR3 length: 14 residues. CDR1 is SGDLS and CDR2 is YYNGEE in the germline V gene.

J is TRBJ1-1 and V is TRBV5-1, with D maybe TRBD1 (6 bases). The CDR3 spans 14 residues. Trimming pared 4 bases from V and 4 bases from J, leaving 14 bases between. Germline V gives CDR1 SGHRS, CDR2 YFSETQ. CDR3 residues: CASSPQGGGTEAFF. In DNA form, the CDR3 reads TGCGCCAGCAGCCCTCAAGGGGGGGGCACTGAAGCTTTCTTT.